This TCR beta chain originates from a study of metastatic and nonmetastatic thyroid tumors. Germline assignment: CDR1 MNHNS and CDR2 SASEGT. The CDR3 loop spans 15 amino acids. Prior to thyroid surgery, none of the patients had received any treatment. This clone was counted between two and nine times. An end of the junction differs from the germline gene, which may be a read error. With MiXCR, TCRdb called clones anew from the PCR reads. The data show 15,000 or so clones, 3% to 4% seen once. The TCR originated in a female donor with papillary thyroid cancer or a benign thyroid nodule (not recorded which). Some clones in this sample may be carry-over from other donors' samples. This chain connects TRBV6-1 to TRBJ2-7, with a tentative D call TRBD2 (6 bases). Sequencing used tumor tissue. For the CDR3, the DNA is TGTGCCAGCATTGAATGGTCAGGCGGGAACCAGGAGCAGTACTTC. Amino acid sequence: CASIEWSGGNQEQYF.